This section outlines one T cell receptor (beta chain) sequence together with its context. In germline, CDR1 is SGHRS, CDR2 YFSETQ. CDR3 length: 16 amino acids. The V gene end was trimmed by 4 bases and the J gene end by 2 bases; junction bases not matched to a gene: 6. The sample belongs to a study of blood T cell repertoires in COVID-19. Whole-study context: From the United States, Italy and Spain came samples of acute and convalescent COVID-19. T cells, B-cell-depleted T cells, or PBMCs provided the cDNA or gDNA that served as material.

Original methodology: Reference gene primer amplification yielded estimated nucleated cell counts. The data were produced by immunoSEQ multiplex PCR, yet TCRdb's version contains in-frame clones alone and is incomplete. The V and J calls and the clone size are those of that table, but D and trimming were determined from the DNA. Among about 380,000 clones listed, 81% were seen once. The genes are TRBV5-1 and TRBJ2-3, with 11 bases matching TRBD2. The source is a human donor with acute or convalescent COVID-19. The donor label of this sample is uncertain. Specimen: peripheral blood. The CDR3 nucleotides read TGCGCCAGCAGCAGGGGACTAGCGGTCTCCACAGATACGCAGTATTTT. It specifies CASSRGLAVSTDTQYF.